This T cell receptor beta chain was found in a study of response to subunit inactivated influenza vaccine. Whole-study findings and limits: New T cells are recruited in small numbers by each seasonal influenza vaccination, according to the authors' suggestion.

This clonotype was recorded many times. Its antigen remains unknown. J was trimmed by 5 bases and V by 6 bases; bases with no gene match: 10. This CDR3 region has 16 residues. TCRdb recomputed calls from the RT-PCR reads with MiXCR, one row per CDR3 protein. The sample holds about 480,000 distinct CDR3 sequences; 10% to 15% are singletons and the top ten take about an eighth. This sample comprised PBMCs from blood, obtained 40 to 50 days after vaccination. This receptor was taken from a man aged 50 or older who received an inactivated influenza vaccine. The chain combines TRBV12-3 or TRBV12-4 with TRBJ2-5, with 12 bases identical to TRBD2. The CDR3 here is CASRPGLAGLAETQYF. CDR3 bases: TGTGCCAGCAGGCCAGGACTAGCGGGACTTGCTGAGACCCAGTACTTC.